The T cell receptor beta chain under discussion was sequenced for a study of T cells in tuberculosis. Study context: IGRA-negative adolescents, IGRA-positive adolescents with latent tuberculosis and adults with active tuberculosis formed this South African cohort. Study results and limitations: GEM motif frequencies gave 70% accuracy; the GMM repertoire gave 85% to 90%. Active tuberculosis alpha repertoires lay closer to GMM-specific TCRs than controls'.

Concerning this clone: Its antigen is still unknown.

Clones were sequenced by immunoSEQ multiplex PCR, and TCRdb holds only the in-frame ones, with some missing. The sample carries tens of thousands of clones, nearly 95% recorded once. Specimen: PBMCs. The sequence was collected from a donor aged 5 to 30 with latent tuberculosis or without tuberculosis infection.

CDR3 nucleotides: TGTGCCAGCAGCTCTGGGGCTAGCGGGCGAGAGACCCAGTACTTC. It is translated as CASSSGASGRETQYF. V is TRBV7-9 and J is TRBJ2-5; 8 bases fit TRBD2. Germline values: CDR1 SEHNR, CDR2 FQNEAQ (reference sequence). The CDR3 has 15 amino acids. The trim removed 4 bases at V and 4 bases at J, leaving 8 bases unmatched.